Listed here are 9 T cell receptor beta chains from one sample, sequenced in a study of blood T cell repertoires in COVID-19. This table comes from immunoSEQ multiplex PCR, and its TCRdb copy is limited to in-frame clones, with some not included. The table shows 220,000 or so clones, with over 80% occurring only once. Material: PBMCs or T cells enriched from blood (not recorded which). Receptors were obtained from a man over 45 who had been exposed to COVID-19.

The CDR3 is CASSPSVLADYNEQFF. The CDR3 nucleotides are TGTGCCAGCTCACCCTCCGTGCTAGCGGATTACAATGAGCAGTTCTTC. The rearrangement uses TRBV18 and TRBJ2-1; 7 bases fit TRBD2. From germline, CDR1 is KGHSH and CDR2 LQKENI. V lost 3 bases and J lost 4; bases outside the gene matches: 9. The CDR3 is made up of 16 amino acids.

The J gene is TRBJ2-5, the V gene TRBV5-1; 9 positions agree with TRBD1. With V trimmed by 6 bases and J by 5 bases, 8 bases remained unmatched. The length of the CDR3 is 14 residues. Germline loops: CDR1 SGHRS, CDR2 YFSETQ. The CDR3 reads CASNPGQGVETQYF. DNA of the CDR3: TGCGCCAGCAATCCGGGACAGGGTGTTGAGACCCAGTACTTC.

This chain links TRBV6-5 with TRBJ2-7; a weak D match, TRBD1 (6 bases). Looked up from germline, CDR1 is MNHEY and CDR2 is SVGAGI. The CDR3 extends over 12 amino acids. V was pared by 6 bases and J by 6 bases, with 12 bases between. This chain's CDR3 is CASSRLGGEQYV. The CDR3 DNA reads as TGTGCCAGCAGCCGTCTAGGGGGCGAGCAGTACGTC.

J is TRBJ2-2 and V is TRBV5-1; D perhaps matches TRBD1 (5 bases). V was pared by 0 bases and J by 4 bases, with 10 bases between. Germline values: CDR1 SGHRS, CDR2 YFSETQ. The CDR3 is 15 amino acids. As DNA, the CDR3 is TGCGCCAGCAGCTTGGTGGTTACAGGCACCGGGGAGCTGTTTTTT. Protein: CASSLVVTGTGELFF.

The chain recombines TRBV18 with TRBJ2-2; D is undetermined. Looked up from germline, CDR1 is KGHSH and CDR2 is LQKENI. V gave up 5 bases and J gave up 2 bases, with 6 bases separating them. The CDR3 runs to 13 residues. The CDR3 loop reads CASSEINTGELFF. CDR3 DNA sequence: TGTGCCAGCTCAGAGATAAACACCGGGGAGCTGTTTTTT.

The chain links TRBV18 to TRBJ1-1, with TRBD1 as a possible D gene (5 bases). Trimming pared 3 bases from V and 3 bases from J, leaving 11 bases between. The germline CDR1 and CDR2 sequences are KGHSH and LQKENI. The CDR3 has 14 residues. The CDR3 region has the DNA TGTGCCAGCTCACCGGTTCCAGGGTACACTGAAGCTTTCTTT. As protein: CASSPVPGYTEAFF.

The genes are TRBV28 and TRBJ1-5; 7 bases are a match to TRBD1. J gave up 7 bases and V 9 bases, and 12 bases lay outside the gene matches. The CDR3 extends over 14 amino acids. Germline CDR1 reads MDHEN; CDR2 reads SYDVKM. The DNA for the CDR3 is TGTGCCAGTGATACCGGACAGGCCCACCAGCCCCAGCATTTT. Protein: CASDTGQAHQPQHF.

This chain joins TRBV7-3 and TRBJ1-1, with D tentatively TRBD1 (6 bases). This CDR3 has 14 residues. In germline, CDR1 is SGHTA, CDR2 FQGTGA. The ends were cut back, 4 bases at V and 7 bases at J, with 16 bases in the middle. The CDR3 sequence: CASSSGQGTVEAFF. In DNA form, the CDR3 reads TGTGCCAGCAGCTCTGGGCAGGGGACGGTTGAAGCTTTCTTT. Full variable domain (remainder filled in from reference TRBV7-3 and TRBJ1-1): GAGVSQTPSNKVTEKGKYVELRCDPISGHTALYWYRQSLGQGPEFLIYFQGTGAADDSGLPNDRFFAVRPEGSVSTLKIQRTERGDSAVYLCASSSGQGTVEAFFGQGTRLTVV.

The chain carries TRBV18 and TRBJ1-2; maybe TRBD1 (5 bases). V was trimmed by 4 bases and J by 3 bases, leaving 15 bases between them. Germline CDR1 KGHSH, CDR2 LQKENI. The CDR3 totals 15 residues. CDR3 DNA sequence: TGTGCCAGCTCACACGACAGACAAACTCACTATGGCTACACCTTC. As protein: CASSHDRQTHYGYTF.